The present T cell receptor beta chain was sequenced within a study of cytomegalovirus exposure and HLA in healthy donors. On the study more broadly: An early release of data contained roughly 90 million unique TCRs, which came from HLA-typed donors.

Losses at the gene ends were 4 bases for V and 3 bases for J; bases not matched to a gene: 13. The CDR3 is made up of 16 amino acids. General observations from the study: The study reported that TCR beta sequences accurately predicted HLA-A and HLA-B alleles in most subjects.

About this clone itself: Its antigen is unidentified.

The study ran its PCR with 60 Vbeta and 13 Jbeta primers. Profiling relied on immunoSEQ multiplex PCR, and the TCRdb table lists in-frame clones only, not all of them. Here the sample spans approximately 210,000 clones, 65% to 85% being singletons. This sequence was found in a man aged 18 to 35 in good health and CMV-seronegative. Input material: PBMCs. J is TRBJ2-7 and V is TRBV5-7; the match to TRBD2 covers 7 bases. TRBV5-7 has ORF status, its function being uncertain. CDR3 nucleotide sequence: TGTGCCAGCAGCCAACTCCCGGGACTACCCAGCTACGAGCAGTACTTC. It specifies CASSQLPGLPSYEQYF.